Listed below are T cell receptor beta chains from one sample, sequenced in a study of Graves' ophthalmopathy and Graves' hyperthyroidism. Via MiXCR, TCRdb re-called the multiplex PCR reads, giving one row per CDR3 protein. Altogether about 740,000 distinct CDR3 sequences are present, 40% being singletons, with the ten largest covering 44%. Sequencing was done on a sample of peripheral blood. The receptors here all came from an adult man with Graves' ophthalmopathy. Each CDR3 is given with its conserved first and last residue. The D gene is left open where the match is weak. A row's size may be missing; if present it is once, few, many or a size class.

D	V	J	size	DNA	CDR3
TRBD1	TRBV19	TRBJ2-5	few	TGTGCCAGTAGTATGGGACAGGGGAAACAAGAGACCCAGTACTTC	CASSMGQGKQETQYF
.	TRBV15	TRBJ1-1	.	TGTGCCACCAGCAGAAGCACAGAGAACACTGAAGCTTTCTTT	CATSRSTENTEAFF
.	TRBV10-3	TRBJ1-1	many	TGTGCCATCAGTGAAGGGAGGTACACTGAAGCTTTCTTT	CAISEGRYTEAFF
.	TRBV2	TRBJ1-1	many	TGTGCCAGCATCCGGGGGCGTGGGAACACTGAAGCTTTCTTT	CASIRGRGNTEAFF
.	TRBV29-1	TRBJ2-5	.	TGCAGCGTTGGGGGGTACCAAGAGACCCAGTACTTC	CSVGGYQETQYF
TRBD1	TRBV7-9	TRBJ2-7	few	TGTGCCAGCAGCTCCACAAGACAGGGCTGGGACGAGCAGTACTTC	CASSSTRQGWDEQYF
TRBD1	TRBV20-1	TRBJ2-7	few	TGCAGTGCGCTAGGGACAGCACACTACGAGCAGTACTTC	CSALGTAHYEQYF
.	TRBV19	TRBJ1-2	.	TGTGCCAGTCGTACTTTGGGGAGACAGAGCTATGGCTACACCTTC	CASRTLGRQSYGYTF
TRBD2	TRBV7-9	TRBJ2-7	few	TGTGCCAGCAGCTTGGGGACTAGCGGGGGGCCGCGGCCCGAGCAGTACTTC	CASSLGTSGGPRPEQYF
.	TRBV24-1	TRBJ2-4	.	TGTGCCACCAGTGATAGGAACATTCAGTACTTC	CATSDRNIQYF
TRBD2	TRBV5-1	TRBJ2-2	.	TGCGCCAGCAGCTTCCTAGCGGCGAACACCGGGGAGCTGTTTTTT	CASSFLAANTGELFF
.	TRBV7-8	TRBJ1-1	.	TGTGCCAGCAGCTTCCGGGGGGCCAGGGACCGCCGGAACACTGAAGCTTTCTTT	CASSFRGARDRRNTEAFF
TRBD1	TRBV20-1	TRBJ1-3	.	TGCAGTGCTAGAGCCGGGACAGGGGGACCGAGCAGCTCTGGAAACACCATATATTTT	CSARAGTGGPSSSGNTIYF
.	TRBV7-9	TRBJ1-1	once	TGTGCCAGCAGCTCCACGGGACATGGGGACACTGAAGCTTTCTTT	CASSSTGHGDTEAFF
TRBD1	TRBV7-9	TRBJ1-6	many	TGTGCCAGCAGCCGTACTGCAGGGGGGAATTCACCCCTCCACTTT	CASSRTAGGNSPLHF
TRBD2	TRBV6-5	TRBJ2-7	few	TGTGCCAGCAGCCATAGGAACTGGGAGGGGAGAGACGAGCAGTACTTC	CASSHRNWEGRDEQYF
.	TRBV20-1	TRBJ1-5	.	TGCAGTGCTAGGGGGGCCGTCGGTCAGCCCCAGCATTTT	CSARGAVGQPQHF
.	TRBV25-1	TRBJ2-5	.	TGTGCCAGCAACAGGGCCAGCCGAGAGACCCAGTACTTC	CASNRASRETQYF
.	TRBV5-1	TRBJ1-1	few	TGCGCCAGCAGCCGAGAGACAGCCTCTGAAGCTTTCTTT	CASSRETASEAFF
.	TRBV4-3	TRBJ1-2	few	TGCGCCAGCAGCCAAGAGCCTAGCCAGAATTACTATGGCTACACCTTC	CASSQEPSQNYYGYTF
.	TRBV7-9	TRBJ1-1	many	TGTGCCAGCATCATAGGGGGAGGGACTGAAGCTTTCTTT	CASIIGGGTEAFF
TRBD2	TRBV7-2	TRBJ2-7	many	TGTGCCAGCAGCTTAGGGGGACTAGGAGCATACGAGCAGTACTTC	CASSLGGLGAYEQYF
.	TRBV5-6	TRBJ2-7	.	TGTGCCAGCAGCCTGCCGAGGACAGTAGGTGAGCAGTACTTC	CASSLPRTVGEQYF
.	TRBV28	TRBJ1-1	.	TGTGCCAGCAGTGCACTCAGGGGTGAAGCTTTCTTT	CASSALRGEAFF
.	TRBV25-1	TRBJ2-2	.	TGTGCCAGCAGTTCTCCTCCGGGACGAACGAACGGGGAGCTGTTTTTT	CASSSPPGRTNGELFF
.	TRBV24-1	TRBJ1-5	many	TGTGCCACCACAGGAGGCCTAAATCAGCCCCAGCATTTT	CATTGGLNQPQHF
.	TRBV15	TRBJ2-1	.	TGTGCCACCAGCAGGTTCCTCGAGATTGGCGGAGGGGGGGGCAATGAGCAGTTCTTC	CATSRFLEIGGGGGNEQFF
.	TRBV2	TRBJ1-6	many	TGTGCCAGCAGTGAAGACCGGCAGGGGTTAGGTCCCCTCCACTTT	CASSEDRQGLGPLHF
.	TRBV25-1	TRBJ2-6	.	TGTGCCCCCACCTCTGGGGCCAACGTCCTGACTTTC	CAPTSGANVLTF
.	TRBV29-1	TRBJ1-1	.	TGCAGCGTTGAAGTGGGGGGCAGAGAAGCTTTCTTT	CSVEVGGREAFF
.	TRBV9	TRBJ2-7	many	TGTGCCAGCAGCCCTGGACCCTACGAGCAGTACTTC	CASSPGPYEQYF
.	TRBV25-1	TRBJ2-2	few	TGTGCCAGCAGTCGGGGACATGGGGAGCTGTTTTTT	CASSRGHGELFF
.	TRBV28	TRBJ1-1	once	TGTGCCAGCAGGCTACGAGGGGGGACTGAAGCTTTCTTT	CASRLRGGTEAFF
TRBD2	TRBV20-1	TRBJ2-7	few	TGCAGTGCTAGCGTTCCTAGCGGGAGGGCCTCCTACGAGCAGTACTTC	CSASVPSGRASYEQYF
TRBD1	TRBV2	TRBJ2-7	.	TGTGCCAGCAGCGCCAATACAGGGGGCGAGTACGAGCAGTACTTC	CASSANTGGEYEQYF
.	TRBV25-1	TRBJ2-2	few	TGTGCCAGCAGTGCTAGCGAGACCGGGGAGCTGTTTTTT	CASSASETGELFF
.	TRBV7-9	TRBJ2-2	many	TGTGCCAGCAGGCAGGGGCCCTCCGGGGAGCTGTTTTTT	CASRQGPSGELFF
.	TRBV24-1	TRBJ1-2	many	TGTGCCACCAGTGATCCAGGGACCGTCTATGGCTACACCTTC	CATSDPGTVYGYTF
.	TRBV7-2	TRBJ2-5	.	TGTGCCAGCAGCCCCTGGGACCAAGAGACCCAGTACTTC	CASSPWDQETQYF
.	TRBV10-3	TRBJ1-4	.	TGTGCCATCAGGGGGGCCGATGAAAAACTGTTTTTT	CAIRGADEKLFF
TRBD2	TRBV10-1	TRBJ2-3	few	TGCGCCAGCAGTTCACGGACTAGCGGGGGAGATACGCAGTATTTT	CASSSRTSGGDTQYF
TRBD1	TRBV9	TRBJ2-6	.	TGTGCCAGCAGGGGAGACAGGGCCTCTGGGGCCAACGTCCTGACTTTC	CASRGDRASGANVLTF
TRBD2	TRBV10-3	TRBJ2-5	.	TGTGCCATCAGTGGAACTAGCGGGAGGACCCAGTACTTC	CAISGTSGRTQYF
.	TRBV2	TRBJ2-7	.	TGTGCCAGCAGTTTAGGGGCGGGGACAACGTCCCACGAGCAGTACTTC	CASSLGAGTTSHEQYF
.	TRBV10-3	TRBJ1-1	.	TGTGCCAGCAAAGACAGGCAGGGAACTGAAGCTTTCTTT	CASKDRQGTEAFF
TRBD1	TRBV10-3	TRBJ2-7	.	TGTGTCAGCAGTTCCCGGACAGGGTGGGAGCAGTACTTC	CVSSSRTGWEQYF
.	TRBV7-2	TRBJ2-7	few	TGTGCCAGCAGCTTAGAGTCTACCGTTTTCCACGAGCAGTACTTC	CASSLESTVFHEQYF
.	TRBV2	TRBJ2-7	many	TGTGCCAGCAGTGAGTTATCCGACGACCCCTACGAGCAGTACTTC	CASSELSDDPYEQYF
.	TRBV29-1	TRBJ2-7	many	TGCAGCGTTGGACAGGTTCTGAGCTCCTACGAGCAGTACTTC	CSVGQVLSSYEQYF
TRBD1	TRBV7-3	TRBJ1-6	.	TGTGCCCGCAGCCGGGGACAGGGAAATTCACCCCTCCACTTT	CARSRGQGNSPLHF
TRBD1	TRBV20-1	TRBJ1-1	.	TGCAGTGCTAGAGGGGACAGGGGGCGGATGAACACTGAAGCTTTCTTT	CSARGDRGRMNTEAFF
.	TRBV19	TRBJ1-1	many	TGTGCCAGTAGCGGGCCTCCAACCACTGAAGCTTTCTTT	CASSGPPTTEAFF
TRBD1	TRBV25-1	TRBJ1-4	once	TGTGCCTGCAGTGGGCCGAGGGGGCGAGGGGATGAAAAACTGTTTTTT	CACSGPRGRGDEKLFF
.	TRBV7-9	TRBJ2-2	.	TGTGCCAGCAGTTACTTAAACGGGGAGCTGTTTTTT	CASSYLNGELFF
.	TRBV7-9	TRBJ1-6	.	TGTGCCAGCAGTTTATCACTGGGATCACCCCTCCACTTT	CASSLSLGSPLHF
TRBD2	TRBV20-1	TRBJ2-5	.	TGCAGTGCTAGAGGAACTAGCGGGGGGAGAGAGACCCAGTACTTC	CSARGTSGGRETQYF
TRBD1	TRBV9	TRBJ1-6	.	TGTGCCAGCACTCTAAGGACAGGGGGCTCCTATAATTCACCCCTCCACTTT	CASTLRTGGSYNSPLHF
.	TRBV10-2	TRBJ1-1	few	TGTGCCAGCAGCCCAGATAAGTGGGACGGAAAGAACACTGAAGCTTTCTTT	CASSPDKWDGKNTEAFF
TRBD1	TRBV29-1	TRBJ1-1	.	TGCAGTCTTTCCGGGACAGGGAACACTGAAGCTTTCTTT	CSLSGTGNTEAFF
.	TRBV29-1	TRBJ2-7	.	TGCAGCGTAGAGAGGGGCGCCGAGCAGTACTTC	CSVERGAEQYF